These 19 T cell receptor beta chains were all obtained from the same sample, sequenced in a study of Graves' ophthalmopathy and Graves' hyperthyroidism. CDR3 regions of TCR beta were amplified from RNA transcripts. First-round RT-PCR employed HTBI primers, with a second-round multiplex PCR after it. TCRdb reprocessed the multiplex PCR reads via MiXCR and lists one record per CDR3 protein. Of about 620,000 distinct CDR3 sequences detected, 22% appear once; the ten largest clones hold roughly 6.9%. Specimen: peripheral blood. These receptors originate from a young woman with stable Graves' hyperthyroidism. Some clones in this sample may be carry-over from other donors' samples.

The V and J genes are TRBV30 and TRBJ2-3, with TRBD2 matching over 13 bases. The CDR3 consists of 18 residues. V trimming: 3 bases; J trimming: 5 bases; junction bases outside the gene matches: 14. In germline, CDR1 is GTSNPN, CDR2 SVGIG (reference sequence). CDR3 in amino acids: CAWRATLGLAGWRDTQYF. CDR3 nucleotide sequence: TGTGCCTGGAGAGCCACTCTGGGACTAGCGGGGTGGAGAGATACGCAGTATTTT.

Of note for this clonotype: Germline and junction disagree at one end, which may indicate a read error. The V and J genes are TRBV28 and TRBJ1-5; 7 bases are a match to TRBD1. Germline V gene sequence: CDR1 MDHEN, CDR2 SYDVKM. The CDR3 totals 14 residues. The chain's CDR3 is CASSSSRGYQPQHF. CDR3 coding DNA: TGTGCCAGCAGTTCCTCCAGGGGGTATCAGCCGCAGCATTTT.

The sample holds one count of this clonotype. The V and J genes are TRBV7-9 and TRBJ1-1; D not certain. V dropped 1 base and J dropped 7 bases, with 7 bases sitting between them. Germline V CDR1 and CDR2: SEHNR, FQNEAQ (reference sequence). This CDR3 region has 12 residues. CDR3 nucleotides: TGTGCCAGCAGCTTAGACAGCATTGAAGCTTTCTTT. Amino acid sequence: CASSLDSIEAFF.

This clonotype showed up many times. This sequence joins TRBV5-1 and TRBJ1-5, with D perhaps TRBD1 (5 bases). The V gene lost 2 bases and the J gene lost 9 bases, with 12 bases spanning the gap. Germline lookup yields CDR1 SGHRS and CDR2 YFSETQ. CDR3 length equals 13 residues. The CDR3 DNA is TGCGCCAGCAGCTTAGGTAGCGGGGGGCCCCAGCATTTT. It is translated as CASSLGSGGPQHF.

This clonotype came up many times. The chain has TRBV18 and TRBJ1-1; unclear D gene. The CDR3 length is 14 residues. CDR1 is KGHSH and CDR2 is LQKENI in the germline V gene. V was shortened by 3 bases and J by 6 bases, with 14 bases between the two germline ends. The CDR3 sequence: CASSPTGGEAEAFF. DNA for the CDR3: TGTGCCAGCTCACCGACGGGCGGCGAGGCTGAAGCTTTCTTT.

This clonotype was picked up many times. The chain recombines TRBV19 with TRBJ1-1; D ambiguous. This CDR3 is built from 16 residues. The ends were cut back, 8 bases at V and 1 base at J, with 20 bases in the middle. The germline V gene has CDR1 LNHDA and CDR2 SQIVND (reference sequence). The CDR3 DNA reads as TGTGCCAGTGATTCGAGCAGGTCAGGCACGAACACTGAAGCTTTCTTT. The encoded protein is CASDSSRSGTNTEAFF.

V and J are TRBV7-8 and TRBJ2-5, with 7 bases matching TRBD1. Germline V gives CDR1 SGHVS, CDR2 FQNEAQ. The CDR3 has 14 amino acids. After removal of 2 bases from V and 5 bases from J, the junction contained 5 bases not matched to a gene. The CDR3 loop reads CASSLKGARETQYF. In DNA, the CDR3 is TGTGCCAGCAGCTTAAAGGGGGCTAGGGAGACCCAGTACTTC.

In this sample, this clonotype turned up a few times. The chain has TRBV10-3 and TRBJ1-1; D is ambiguous. The germline V gene encodes CDR1 ENHRY and CDR2 SYGVKD. Deletions cut 0 bases from V and 3 bases from J, with 5 bases between. This CDR3 has 13 amino acids. For the CDR3, the DNA is TGTGCCATCAGTGAGTCGACTGACACTGAAGCTTTCTTT. Its translation is CAISESTDTEAFF.

This clonotype was observed at least ten times. The chain couples TRBV20-1 to TRBJ2-7, with TRBD2 matching over 8 bases. After removal of 6 bases from V and 4 bases from J, the junction contained 5 bases not matched to a gene. Germline CDR1 is DFQATT and CDR2 is SNEGSKA (reference sequence). This CDR3 is built from 12 residues. The CDR3 loop is CSAGGGTYEQYF. The CDR3 DNA sequence: TGCAGTGCCGGCGGGGGGACTTACGAGCAGTACTTC.

Ten or more counts support this clonotype. J is TRBJ2-5 and V is TRBV20-1, with 11 positions matching TRBD2. Losses at the gene ends were 1 base for V and 3 bases for J; bases not matched to a gene: 4. The CDR3 runs 15 residues. In germline, CDR1 is DFQATT, CDR2 SNEGSKA (reference sequence). CDR3 sequence (DNA): TGCAGTGCTAGAGCCGGTAGCGGGGGGGAAGAGACCCAGTACTTC. It codes for CSARAGSGGEETQYF.

This clonotype was observed many times. The rearrangement links TRBV20-1 to TRBJ2-2; perhaps D is TRBD1 or TRBD2 (7 bases each). Germline lookup yields CDR1 DFQATT and CDR2 SNEGSKA (reference sequence). V was shortened by 6 bases and J by 0 bases, with 14 bases between the two germline ends. There are 15 residues in the CDR3. The CDR3: CSAAGQIANTGELFF. The CDR3 DNA follows: TGCAGTGCAGCGGGACAGATTGCGAACACCGGGGAGCTGTTTTTT.

This clonotype was picked up many times. The V call is TRBV2, the J call TRBJ1-6; 7 positions match TRBD1. This CDR3 region has 15 residues. V gave up 4 bases and J gave up 7 bases; unmatched junction bases: 7. The germline gives CDR1 SNHLY, CDR2 FYNNEI. Here the CDR3 DNA reads TGTGCCAGCAGTGGCCGGGACAGAAAGAATTCACCCCTCCACTTT. Its translation is CASSGRDRKNSPLHF. The variable domain in full, with the rest retrieved from reference TRBV2 and TRBJ1-6, is EPEVTQTPSHQVTQMGQEVILRCVPISNHLYFYWYRQILGQKVEFLVSFYNNEISEKSEIFDDQFSVERPDGSNFTLKIRSTKLEDSAMYFCASSGRDRKNSPLHFGNGTRLTVT.

This clonotype occurred many times. J is TRBJ1-1 and V is TRBV29-1; no clear D gene. CDR3 length: 13 amino acids. The ends were cut back, 7 bases at V and 1 base at J, with 13 bases in the middle. The germline CDR1 and CDR2 sequences are SQVTM and ANQGSEA. CDR3 nucleotide sequence: TGCAGCGGTGCTGTTGGAGGGAACACTGAAGCTTTCTTT. This encodes CSGAVGGNTEAFF.

The sample holds many counts of this clonotype. This chain uses TRBV28 with TRBJ1-2; no firm D call. This CDR3 has 11 amino acids. V was cut by 2 bases and J by 6 bases, with 4 bases left in between. Germline CDR1 is MDHEN and CDR2 is SYDVKM. The CDR3 bases are TGTGCCAGCAGTTTACCAGATGGCTACACCTTC. Encoded protein: CASSLPDGYTF.

This clonotype appeared many times. This chain uses TRBV6-1 with TRBJ2-7; D is perhaps TRBD1 (5 bases). CDR3 length equals 14 residues. Germline values: CDR1 MNHNS, CDR2 SASEGT. The V end lost 5 bases, the J end lost 2 bases, and 13 bases lay between the germline ends. CDR3: CASSQPQGPYEQYF. In nucleotides, the CDR3 is TGTGCCAGCAGTCAACCCCAGGGTCCCTACGAGCAGTACTTC.

Notes on this clonotype: One end of the junction does not line up with germline, which may come from a read error. CDR3 loop: CASTPTGTGNTGAFF. The CDR3 nucleotides read TGTGCCAGTACCCCGACCGGGACAGGAAACACTGGAGCTTTCTTT. The rearrangement links TRBV28 to TRBJ1-1; 8 bases align to TRBD1. The germline V gene has CDR1 MDHEN and CDR2 SYDVKM. CDR3 size: 15 residues.

This clonotype was counted at least ten times. The chain combines TRBV20-1 with TRBJ1-2; 8 positions agree with TRBD1. The CDR3 consists of 18 residues. The germline gives CDR1 DFQATT, CDR2 SNEGSKA (reference sequence). Trimming cost V 0 bases and J 4 bases; bases outside gene matches: 16. Here the CDR3 DNA reads TGCAGTGCTAGAGAGGGACAGGCCCAAAAAGGGCCTGCCTATGGCTACACCTTC. Translating it yields CSAREGQAQKGPAYGYTF.

This clonotype has ten or more counts. This rearrangement joins TRBV12-3 or TRBV12-4 to TRBJ1-6, with TRBD1 as a possible D gene (6 bases). Trimming removed 4 bases from V and 1 base from J, with 8 bases in between. This CDR3 contains 15 residues. The CDR3 region has the DNA TGTGCCAGCAGTTACACAGGGTCCTATAATTCACCCCTCCACTTT. It yields the protein CASSYTGSYNSPLHF.

This clonotype was recorded at least ten times. The rearrangement uses TRBV12-3 or TRBV12-4 and TRBJ1-1, with a possible D match to TRBD1 (6 bases). V shed 4 bases and J shed 0 bases, with 12 bases lying between them. CDR3 length: 15 amino acids. The CDR3 coding sequence is TGTGCCAGCAGTTCCAGTTCAGGGGTGAACACTGAAGCTTTCTTT. Encoded protein: CASSSSSGVNTEAFF.